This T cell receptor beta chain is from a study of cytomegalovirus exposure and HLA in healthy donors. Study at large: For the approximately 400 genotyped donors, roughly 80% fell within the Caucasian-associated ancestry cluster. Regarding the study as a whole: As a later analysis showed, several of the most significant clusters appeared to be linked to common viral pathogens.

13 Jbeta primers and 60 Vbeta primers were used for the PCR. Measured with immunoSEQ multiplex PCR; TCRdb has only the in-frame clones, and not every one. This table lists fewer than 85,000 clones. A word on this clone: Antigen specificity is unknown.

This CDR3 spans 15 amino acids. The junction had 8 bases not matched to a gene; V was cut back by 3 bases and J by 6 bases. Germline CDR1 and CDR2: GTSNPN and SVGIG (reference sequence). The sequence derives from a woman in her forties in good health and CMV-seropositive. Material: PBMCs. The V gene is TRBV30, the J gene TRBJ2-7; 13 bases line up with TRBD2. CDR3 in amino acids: CAWSRGLAGVGEQYF. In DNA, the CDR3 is TGTGCCTGGAGCCGCGGACTAGCGGGAGTCGGCGAGCAGTACTTC.